These 15 T cell receptor beta chains originate from one sample sequenced in a study of cytomegalovirus exposure and HLA in healthy donors. The primer mix had 60 Vbeta and 13 Jbeta primers. Sequencing used immunoSEQ multiplex PCR; TCRdb keeps in-frame clones, though not all of them. The data contain approximately 160,000 clones, 68% of them singletons. Sequencing was done on a sample of PBMCs. All receptors derive from a man between 50 and 59 years old in good health and CMV-seronegative.

This clone occurred a few times. The CDR3 bases are TGTGCCAGCAGGCTACCGGGACTTCCTCAGTACTTC. Translated: CASRLPGLPQYF. The chain is built from TRBV28 and TRBJ2-5, with D perhaps matching TRBD2 (6 bases). This CDR3 has 12 amino acids. Trimming cost V 6 bases and J 11 bases, with 16 bases left between them. In germline, CDR1 is MDHEN, CDR2 SYDVKM. Filled out from reference TRBV28 and TRBJ2-5, the complete variable domain reads DVKVTQSSRYLVKRTGEKVFLECVQDMDHENMFWYRQDPGLGLRLIYFSYDVKMKEKGDIPEGYSVSREKKERFSLILESASTNQTSMYLCASRLPGLPQYFGPGTRLLVL.

The gene calls are TRBV28 and TRBJ1-4, with a weak D call TRBD1 (6 bases). Trimming removed 5 bases from V and 3 bases from J, with 13 bases in between. The length of the CDR3 is 15 residues. CDR1 and CDR2 from the germline V gene are MDHEN and SYDVKM. The DNA of the CDR3 is TGTGCCAGCAGTGGGGGGGGCGCAGCTAATGAAAAACTGTTTTTT. Amino acids: CASSGGGAANEKLFF.

This clone was recorded once. The chain couples TRBV7-9 to TRBJ2-2; 9 positions match TRBD1. With 8 bases clipped from V and 2 bases from J, the junction kept 3 bases outside the gene matches. The CDR3 is 14 amino acids. Germline V gene lookup returns CDR1 SEHNR and CDR2 FQNEAQ (reference sequence). The CDR3, as DNA: TGTGCCAGCGACAGGGGGTCAAACACCGGGGAGCTGTTTTTT. Protein sequence: CASDRGSNTGELFF.

The rearrangement joins TRBV28 to TRBJ2-2; 8 bases map to TRBD2. The CDR3 totals 15 residues. The ends lost 7 bases at V and 0 bases at J; junction bases unmatched: 4. CDR1 is MDHEN, CDR2 SYDVKM, per germline. The CDR3 bases are TGTGCCAGCACCGGACTAGCCCCGAACACCGGGGAGCTGTTTTTT. This codes for CASTGLAPNTGELFF. Filled out from reference TRBV28 and TRBJ2-2, the complete variable domain reads DVKVTQSSRYLVKRTGEKVFLECVQDMDHENMFWYRQDPGLGLRLIYFSYDVKMKEKGDIPEGYSVSREKKERFSLILESASTNQTSMYLCASTGLAPNTGELFFGEGSRLTVL.

The J gene is TRBJ2-7, the V gene TRBV2; D might be TRBD2 (5 bases). Trimming removed 4 bases at V and 5 bases at J, with 15 bases between. The germline CDR1 and CDR2 sequences are SNHLY and FYNNEI. The CDR3 consists of 14 residues. The CDR3 region has the DNA TGTGCCAGCAGTGTTTACGGGGTACCCCACGAGCAGTACTTC. Its protein product is CASSVYGVPHEQYF.

The chain carries TRBV19 and TRBJ2-2; TRBD2 matches 13 bases. The germline gives CDR1 LNHDA, CDR2 SQIVND (reference sequence). There are 16 residues in the CDR3. V lost 8 bases to trimming and J lost 2 bases; unmatched junction nucleotides: 5. The CDR3 bases are TGTGCCAGTCTCACTAGCGGGGGGGCTAACACCGGGGAGCTGTTTTTT. Protein: CASLTSGGANTGELFF.

The J gene is TRBJ1-1, the V gene TRBV7-6; the D is unclear. The germline V and J ends were trimmed by 4 bases and 0 bases, with 6 bases remaining between them. CDR3 size: 13 residues. Germline V gives CDR1 SGHVS, CDR2 FNYEAQ. In DNA, the CDR3 is TGTGCCAGCAGCTCGTCCTTGAACACTGAAGCTTTCTTT. Protein: CASSSSLNTEAFF.

This clone occurred once. The J gene is TRBJ1-3, the V gene TRBV29-1; 9 positions match TRBD1. V lost 5 bases, J lost 0 bases, and 5 bases stayed unmatched. This CDR3 region has 15 residues. Germline lookup yields CDR1 SQVTM and CDR2 ANQGSEA. The CDR3 region is CSVRDRASSGNTIYF. The CDR3 DNA is TGCAGCGTTCGGGACAGGGCTAGCTCTGGAAACACCATATATTTT.

The rearrangement joins TRBV6-5 to TRBJ1-4; D perhaps matches TRBD1 (6 bases). Germline V CDR1 and CDR2: MNHEY, SVGAGI. CDR3 length equals 15 residues. V shed 5 bases and J shed 0 bases, with 10 bases lying between them. The CDR3 sequence is CASSPDRSTNEKLFF. CDR3 DNA: TGTGCCAGCAGTCCCGACAGGTCAACTAATGAAAAACTGTTTTTT.

This clone was counted once. V is TRBV5-1 and J is TRBJ1-2; 7 nucleotides line up with TRBD1. The germline V gene has CDR1 SGHRS and CDR2 YFSETQ. CDR3 length: 15 amino acids. J was trimmed by 6 bases and V by 3 bases; bases with no gene match: 11. The CDR3 reads CASSSLTGNQNGYTF. CDR3 DNA sequence: TGCGCCAGCAGCTCCCTGACAGGGAATCAAAATGGCTACACCTTC.

The chain uses TRBV19 and TRBJ2-2, with D perhaps TRBD1 (6 bases). This CDR3 region has 14 residues. From germline, CDR1 is LNHDA and CDR2 SQIVND (reference sequence). V lost 10 bases and J lost 6, with 18 bases in between. DNA for the CDR3: TGTGCCACCAGAAGACCAGGGGAACCCGGGGAGCTGTTTTTT. Protein sequence: CATRRPGEPGELFF. The full variable domain, completed using reference TRBV19 and TRBJ2-2, is DGGITQSPKYLFRKEGQNVTLSCEQNLNHDAMYWYRQDPGQGLRLIYYSQIVNDFQKGDIAEGYSVSREKKESFPLTVTSAQKNPTAFYLCATRRPGEPGELFFGEGSRLTVL.

V and J are TRBV6-6 and TRBJ2-7, with 7 bases that match TRBD1. Germline V gives CDR1 MNHNY, CDR2 SVGAGI (reference sequence). The CDR3 spans 14 residues. The V segment lost 0 bases and the J segment 7 bases; nucleotides outside the gene matches: 6. CDR3: CASSYSTGLGEQYF. CDR3 sequence (DNA): TGTGCCAGCAGTTACTCGACAGGGCTTGGGGAGCAGTACTTC.

This clone showed up just once. The chain combines TRBV6-5 with TRBJ1-1, with TRBD1 matching 7 bases. Germline V gives CDR1 MNHEY, CDR2 SVGAGI. V was clipped by 0 bases and J by 11 bases; unmatched bases: 15. The CDR3 runs to 16 residues. The CDR3 sequence: CASSYSGITGAARAFF. The CDR3 region has the DNA TGTGCCAGCAGTTACTCGGGCATCACAGGGGCCGCCAGGGCTTTCTTT.

The V and J genes are TRBV4-1 and TRBJ1-1, with a weak D call TRBD1 (5 bases). The CDR3 is 18 residues long. The V gene lost 2 bases and the J gene lost 1 base, with 20 bases spanning the gap. Per the germline V gene, CDR1 is MGHRA and CDR2 is YSYEKL. The CDR3 DNA is TGCGCCAGCAGCCAAACCGACAGCCCCTTCCTTGCGAACACTGAAGCTTTCTTT. It is translated as CASSQTDSPFLANTEAFF.

The chain combines TRBV28 with TRBJ1-4, with D possibly TRBD1 on 5 matching bases. V was cut by 6 bases and J by 0 bases, with 14 bases left in between. The CDR3 length is 16 residues. Germline V gene sequence: CDR1 MDHEN, CDR2 SYDVKM. The CDR3 nucleotides read TGTGCCAGCAGACCCCCTTGGACACCAACTAATGAAAAACTGTTTTTT. Its translation: CASRPPWTPTNEKLFF.